The next 6 T cell receptor beta chains were all read from a single sample in a study of radiotherapy plus CTLA-4 blockade in lung cancer. Assay used: immunoSEQ multiplex PCR; TCRdb lists only in-frame clones, some missing. The sample includes around 20,000 clones, roughly 83% of them seen just once. This specimen consisted of peripheral blood, obtained from a patient treated with radiotherapy plus ipilimumab. The receptors were gathered from a human donor with non-small cell lung cancer whose response to radiotherapy plus ipilimumab could not be evaluated.

The CDR3: CASSPGNRAPEEEAFF. CDR3 DNA sequence: TGCGCCAGCAGCCCCGGGAATAGGGCGCCCGAGGAAGAAGCTTTCTTT. This chain uses TRBV5-1 with TRBJ1-1; D not resolved. Trimming took 4 bases from V and 8 from J, leaving 24 bases between them. CDR3 length: 16 amino acids. CDR1 and CDR2 from the germline V gene are SGHRS and YFSETQ.

The chain is built from TRBV19 and TRBJ2-7; weak D call: TRBD1 (5 bases). V lost 6 bases to trimming and J lost 2 bases, with 17 bases between them. The V gene's germline CDR1 is LNHDA and CDR2 SQIVND (reference sequence). This CDR3 is built from 15 residues. CDR3 loop: CASSPFLGATYEQYF. The CDR3 DNA reads TGTGCCAGTAGCCCCTTTTTAGGGGCAACCTACGAGCAGTACTTC.

The chain joins TRBV9 to TRBJ2-5; possible D gene TRBD1, 6 bases. Germline CDR1 and CDR2: SGDLS and YYNGEE. CDR3 length: 15 amino acids. Trimming stripped 5 bases from V and 3 bases from J, with 17 bases between. Here the CDR3 reads CASRPGTKVEETQYF. In DNA, the CDR3 is TGTGCCAGCAGGCCGGGGACAAAAGTAGAAGAGACCCAGTACTTC.

The chain links TRBV6-1 to TRBJ1-5, with unresolved D. V was clipped by 4 bases and J by 2 bases, with 9 bases between them. This CDR3 contains 14 residues. Germline V gene data show CDR1 as MNHNS and CDR2 as SASEGT. CDR3 sequence reads: CASSGGFGNQPQHF. DNA for the CDR3: TGTGCCAGCAGTGGAGGATTTGGCAATCAGCCCCAGCATTTT.

The J gene is TRBJ2-1, the V gene TRBV7-2; 15 bases match TRBD2. Per germline, CDR1 SGHTA and CDR2 FQGNSA. The J segment lost 9 bases and the V segment lost 0 bases, leaving 6 bases of the junction unmatched. CDR3 length: 17 amino acids. The CDR3 region has the DNA TGTGCCAGCAGCTTAGCCCGACGGGGACTAGCGGGGGGTGAGCAGTTCTTC. It specifies CASSLARRGLAGGEQFF.

The rearrangement uses TRBV11-2 and TRBJ2-7, with 7 bases fitting TRBD2. Germline assignment: CDR1 SGHAT and CDR2 FQNNGV. This CDR3 is built from 15 residues. V was pared by 0 bases and J by 5 bases, with 7 bases of the junction left unmatched. CDR3 in DNA: TGTGCCAGCAGCTTAGATATCCGGGAGGTGGACGAGCAGTACTTC. Residues: CASSLDIREVDEQYF. Supplemented by reference TRBV11-2 and TRBJ2-7, the full variable domain reads EAGVAQSPRYKIIEKRQSVAFWCNPISGHATLYWYQQILGQGPKLLIQFQNNGVVDDSQLPKDRFSAERLKGVDSTLKIQPAKLEDSAVYLCASSLDIREVDEQYFGPGTRLTVT.